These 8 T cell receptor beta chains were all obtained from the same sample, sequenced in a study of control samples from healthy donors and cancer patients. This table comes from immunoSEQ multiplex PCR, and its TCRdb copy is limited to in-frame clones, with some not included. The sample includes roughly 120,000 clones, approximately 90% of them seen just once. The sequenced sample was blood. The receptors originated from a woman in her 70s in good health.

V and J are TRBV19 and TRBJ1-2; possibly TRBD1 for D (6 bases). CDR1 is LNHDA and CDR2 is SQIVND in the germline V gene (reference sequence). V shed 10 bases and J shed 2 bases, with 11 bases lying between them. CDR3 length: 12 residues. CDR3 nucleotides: TGTGCCATTAGGGGGAGCAACTATGGCTACACCTTC. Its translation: CAIRGSNYGYTF.

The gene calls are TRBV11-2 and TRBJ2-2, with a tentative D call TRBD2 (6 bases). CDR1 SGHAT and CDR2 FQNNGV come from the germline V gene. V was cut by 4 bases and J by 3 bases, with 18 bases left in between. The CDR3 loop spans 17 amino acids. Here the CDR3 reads CASSSEGAGGDTGELFF. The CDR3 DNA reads TGTGCCAGCAGCTCGGAAGGGGCCGGGGGAGACACCGGGGAGCTGTTTTTT.

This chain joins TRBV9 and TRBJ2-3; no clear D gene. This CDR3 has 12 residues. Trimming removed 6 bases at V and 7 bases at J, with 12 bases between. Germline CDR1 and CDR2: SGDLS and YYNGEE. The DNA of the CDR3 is TGTGCCAGCACCGCCCTACCGAATACGCAGTATTTT. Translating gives CASTALPNTQYF.

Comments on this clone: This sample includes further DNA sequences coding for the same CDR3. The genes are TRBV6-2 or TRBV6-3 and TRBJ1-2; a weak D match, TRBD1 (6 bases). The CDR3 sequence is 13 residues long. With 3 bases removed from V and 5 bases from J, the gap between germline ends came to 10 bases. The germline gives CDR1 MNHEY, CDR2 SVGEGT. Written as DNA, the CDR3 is TGTGCCAGCAGTTATGGCAGGGGTTATGGCTACACCTTC. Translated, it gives CASSYGRGYGYTF.

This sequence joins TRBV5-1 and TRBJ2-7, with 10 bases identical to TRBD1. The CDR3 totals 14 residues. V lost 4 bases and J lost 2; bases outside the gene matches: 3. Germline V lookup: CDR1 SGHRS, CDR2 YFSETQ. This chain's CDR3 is CASSTGTGAYEQYF. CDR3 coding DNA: TGCGCCAGCAGCACCGGGACAGGGGCCTACGAGCAGTACTTC.

CDR3 sequence: CASRGTSGRSTDTQYF. CDR3 nucleotide sequence: TGCGCCAGCAGAGGGACTAGCGGGCGTAGCACAGATACGCAGTATTTT. This rearrangement joins TRBV10-2 to TRBJ2-3; 12 nucleotides align to TRBD2. V lost 6 bases and J lost 0; bases outside the gene matches: 4. The germline gives CDR1 WSHSY, CDR2 SAAADI. The CDR3 has 16 amino acids.

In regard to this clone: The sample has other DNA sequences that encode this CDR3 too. The CDR3 DNA reads as TGTGCCAGCAGCTCCAGCACAGATACGCAGTATTTT. Its protein is CASSSSTDTQYF. The J gene is TRBJ2-3, the V gene TRBV11-2; D gene unclear. This CDR3 has 12 residues. V lost 4 bases and J lost 0, with 2 bases in between. Germline lookup yields CDR1 SGHAT and CDR2 FQNNGV.

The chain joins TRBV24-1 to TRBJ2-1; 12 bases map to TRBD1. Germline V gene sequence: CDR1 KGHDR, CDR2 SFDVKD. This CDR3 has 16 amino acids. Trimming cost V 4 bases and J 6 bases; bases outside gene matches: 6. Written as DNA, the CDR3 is TGTGCCACCAGTGACCCGGGACAGGGGGCGGGCAATGAGCAGTTCTTC. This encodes CATSDPGQGAGNEQFF.